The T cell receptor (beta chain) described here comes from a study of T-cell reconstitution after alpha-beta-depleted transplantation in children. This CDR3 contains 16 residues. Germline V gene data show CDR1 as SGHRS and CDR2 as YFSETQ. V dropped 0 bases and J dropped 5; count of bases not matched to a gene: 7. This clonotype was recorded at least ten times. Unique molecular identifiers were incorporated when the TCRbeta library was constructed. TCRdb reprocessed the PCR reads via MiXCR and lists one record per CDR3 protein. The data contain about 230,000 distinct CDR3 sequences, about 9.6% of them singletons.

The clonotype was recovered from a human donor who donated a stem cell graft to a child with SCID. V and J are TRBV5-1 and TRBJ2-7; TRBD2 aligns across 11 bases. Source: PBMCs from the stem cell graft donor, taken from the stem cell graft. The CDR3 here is CASSLGLPSGGHEQYF. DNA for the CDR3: TGCGCCAGCAGCTTGGGGTTGCCTAGCGGGGGGCACGAGCAGTACTTC.